A single sample is the source of the 26 T cell receptor beta chains below, sequenced in a study of blood T cells in healthy people across ages. Using a J-beta primer mix together with a sample-barcoded 5' primer, a second PCR was run for roughly 7 to 11 cycles. TCRdb reanalysed the 5' RACE reads using MiXCR and keeps one entry per CDR3 protein. The table has 1.8 million or so distinct CDR3 sequences, about two fifths seen once. Sequencing used blood. Source of these receptors: a human donor in good health.

The genes are TRBV7-8 and TRBJ2-7; D is ambiguous. CDR1 and CDR2 (germline): SGHVS, FQNEAQ. The CDR3 has 15 residues. Trimming pared 4 bases from V and 0 bases from J, leaving 13 bases between. CDR3 bases: TGTGCCAGCAGCTCGATCACAGAAAACTCCTACGAGCAGTACTTC. Translating it yields CASSSITENSYEQYF.

In this sample, this clonotype turned up once. Given the absence of the conserved phenylalanine or tryptophan at the CDR3 end, a read error is likely. The chain employs TRBV29-1 and TRBJ1-2; 7 bases align to TRBD1. This CDR3 has 14 amino acids. The germline V gene encodes CDR1 SQVTM and CDR2 ANQGSEA. V lost 6 bases, J lost 3 bases, and 10 bases stayed unmatched. CDR3 in DNA: TGCAGCGTCCCATTAAACACAGGGGACTATGGCTACACCTTA. Its protein is CSVPLNTGDYGYTL.

This clonotype has a handful of counts. The chain recombines TRBV6-1 with TRBJ1-1; unclear D gene. The CDR3 extends over 10 amino acids. Germline lookup yields CDR1 MNHNS and CDR2 SASEGT. The V end lost 4 bases, the J end lost 11 bases, and 8 bases lay between the germline ends. The chain's CDR3 is CASSAMGAFF. The DNA of the CDR3 is TGTGCCAGCAGTGCCATGGGGGCTTTCTTT.

This clonotype appeared many times. The rearrangement uses TRBV3-1 and TRBJ2-3, with a possible D match to TRBD2 (6 bases). Trimming removed 4 bases at V and 6 bases at J, with 17 bases between. Per germline, CDR1 LGHDT and CDR2 YNNKEL (reference sequence). The CDR3 covers 15 residues. The CDR3 is CASSRLAREADTQYF. CDR3 DNA: TGTGCCAGCAGCCGACTCGCGAGGGAGGCGGATACGCAGTATTTT.

The chain uses TRBV19 and TRBJ2-3, with 7 bases fitting TRBD1. The CDR3 spans 13 residues. Looked up from germline, CDR1 is LNHDA and CDR2 is SQIVND (reference sequence). The trim removed 9 bases at V and 1 base at J, leaving 4 bases unmatched. CDR3 in amino acids: CASTTGRTDTQYF. CDR3 DNA: TGTGCCAGCACGACAGGGCGCACAGATACGCAGTATTTT.

V gene TRBV12-3 or TRBV12-4 combines with J gene TRBJ2-1; 9 nucleotides match TRBD1. This CDR3 contains 14 residues. V lost 6 bases, J lost 5 bases, and 5 bases stayed unmatched. The CDR3 region is CASSHWDRDNEQFF. Here the CDR3 DNA reads TGTGCCAGCAGCCATTGGGACAGGGACAATGAGCAGTTCTTC.

This clonotype appeared a few times. The J gene is TRBJ2-1, the V gene TRBV15, with D perhaps TRBD1 or TRBD2 (5 bases each). CDR1 and CDR2 from the germline V gene are LNHNV and YYDKDF (reference sequence). The length of the CDR3 is 14 residues. The V gene lost 7 bases and the J gene lost 2 bases, with 12 bases spanning the gap. The CDR3, as DNA: TGTGCCACCAAGGGACGGGCAACCTACAATGAGCAGTTCTTC. This gives the protein CATKGRATYNEQFF. Based on the CDR3 plus reference TRBV15 and TRBJ2-1, the full variable domain is DAMVIQNPRYQVTQFGKPVTLSCSQTLNHNVMYWYQQKSSQAPKLLFHYYDKDFNNEADTPDNFQSRRPNTSFCFLDIRSPGLGDTAMYLCATKGRATYNEQFFGPGTRLTVL.

The chain is built from TRBV19 and TRBJ2-5, with D possibly matching TRBD1 (5 bases). The J call is in doubt because the DNA end fits TRBJ2-7 better. This CDR3 contains 14 residues. CDR1 LNHDA and CDR2 SQIVND come from the germline V gene (reference sequence). CDR3 bases: TGTGCCAGTAGTGCCCCGGACAAGTCCTACGAGCAGTACTTC. This codes for CASSAPDKSYEQYF.

This clonotype was seen more than once but under ten times. V gene TRBV6-2 or TRBV6-3 combines with J gene TRBJ2-1; D call uncertain. CDR1 is MNHEY, CDR2 SVGEGT, per germline. CDR3 length: 14 amino acids. Trimming took 6 bases from V and 0 from J, leaving 9 bases between them. The DNA of the CDR3 is TGTGCCAGCAGAAGATTTAGCTCCTACAATGAGCAGTTCTTC. Its translation: CASRRFSSYNEQFF.

This clonotype has a handful of counts. The CDR3 loop is CASSQMTSGSNTDTQYF. Here the CDR3 DNA reads TGCGCCAGCAGCCAAATGACTAGCGGGAGCAACACAGATACGCAGTATTTT. This chain connects TRBV5-1 to TRBJ2-3; TRBD2 aligns across 12 bases. Germline assignment: CDR1 SGHRS and CDR2 YFSETQ. With V trimmed by 4 bases and J by 2 bases, 8 bases remained unmatched. The CDR3 has 17 residues.

About this clonotype itself: A much larger clone lies one base from this, so it may be a read error. This rearrangement joins TRBV6-5 to TRBJ1-6; TRBD1 is a possible D gene (5 bases). CDR1 is MNHEY, CDR2 SVGAGI, per germline. The length of the CDR3 is 14 residues. Trimming removed 11 bases at V and 0 bases at J, with 11 bases between. DNA of the CDR3: TGTGCCCCCCAAGACAGCTCCTATAATTCACCCCTCCACTTT. This encodes CAPQDSSYNSPLHF.

This clonotype appeared a few times. J is TRBJ2-1 and V is TRBV12-3 or TRBV12-4, with D possibly matching TRBD2 (5 bases). V lost 4 bases and J lost 5, with 15 bases in between. The CDR3 is 15 residues long. The CDR3 region has the DNA TGTGCCAGCAGTTCCCACGGGGAGCTAAACAATGAGCAGTTCTTC. Translation: CASSSHGELNNEQFF.

The V and J genes are TRBV15 and TRBJ2-7; D remains unclear. In germline, CDR1 is LNHNV, CDR2 YYDKDF (reference sequence). CDR3 length: 14 amino acids. Trimming removed 1 base at V and 3 bases at J, with 10 bases between. The CDR3, as DNA: TGTGCCACCAGCAGAGGTACGAGAGGCTACGAGCAGTACTTC. Translating gives CATSRGTRGYEQYF.

This clonotype appeared a single time. The chain has TRBV30 and TRBJ1-3; D not resolved. Trimming cost V 1 base and J 3 bases, with 4 bases left between them. This CDR3 has 12 amino acids. The V gene's germline CDR1 is GTSNPN and CDR2 SVGIG (reference sequence). CDR3 protein: CAWSAGGNTIYF. The DNA of the CDR3 is TGTGCCTGGAGTGCAGGTGGAAACACCATATATTTT.

The table lists this clonotype with a few counts. The chain couples TRBV7-9 to TRBJ1-6; a possible D gene is TRBD1 (5 bases). Germline CDR1 SEHNR, CDR2 FQNEAQ (reference sequence). CDR3 length equals 17 residues. Trimming pared 5 bases from V and 8 bases from J, leaving 22 bases between. The CDR3 is CASSRGAGLGPYSPLHF. CDR3 coding DNA: TGTGCCAGCAGCCGTGGGGCGGGGCTGGGGCCTTATTCACCCCTCCACTTT.

The rearrangement joins TRBV6-5 to TRBJ2-7, with D perhaps matching TRBD2 (5 bases). The CDR3 consists of 15 residues. Trimming took off 0 bases at V and 2 bases at J, with 11 bases between the two ends. Per germline, CDR1 MNHEY and CDR2 SVGAGI. CDR3 in amino acids: CASSYSPGMAYEQYF. Here the CDR3 DNA reads TGTGCCAGCAGTTACTCGCCGGGAATGGCCTACGAGCAGTACTTC.

This clonotype was detected only a few times. The V call is TRBV9, the J call TRBJ2-7; TRBD2 might be the D (6 bases). Germline CDR1 is SGDLS and CDR2 is YYNGEE. There are 15 residues in the CDR3. V shed 4 bases and J shed 1 base, with 15 bases lying between them. The CDR3 DNA sequence: TGTGCCAGCAGCCGGACATGGGGGGTTTCCTACGAGCAGTACTTC. Translated: CASSRTWGVSYEQYF.

The chain combines TRBV20-1 with TRBJ2-4, with 9 nucleotides matching TRBD2. The CDR3 consists of 16 residues. The germline CDR1 and CDR2 sequences are DFQATT and SNEGSKA (reference sequence). V shed 0 bases, J shed 13 bases, and the junction held 16 bases outside the gene matches. CDR3 amino acids: CSARDPGRGGGGEQYF. As DNA, the CDR3 is TGCAGTGCTAGAGATCCCGGACGTGGCGGGGGGGGTGAGCAGTACTTC.

This clonotype was found a few times. The chain combines TRBV20-1 with TRBJ2-7, with D hard to call. V was clipped by 0 bases and J by 2 bases, with 8 bases between them. The CDR3 spans 13 residues. CDR1 is DFQATT, CDR2 SNEGSKA, per germline (reference sequence). The DNA for the CDR3 is TGCAGTGCTAGAGATACTTTGACCTACGAGCAGTACTTC. Residues: CSARDTLTYEQYF.

This chain connects TRBV20-1 to TRBJ2-5; unclear D gene. The better agreement between TRBJ2-7 and the DNA end casts doubt on the J call. The CDR3 sequence is 14 residues long. Per germline, CDR1 DFQATT and CDR2 SNEGSKA (reference sequence). CDR3 residues: CSARAPSGYYEQYF. The CDR3 DNA is TGCAGTGCTAGAGCACCATCAGGTTACTACGAGCAGTACTTC.

The chain joins TRBV24-1 to TRBJ1-2; D gene unclear. V dropped 3 bases and J dropped 7 bases, with 17 bases sitting between them. Per germline, CDR1 KGHDR and CDR2 SFDVKD. The CDR3 contains 15 residues. The CDR3 reads CATSDHRSGRSGYTF. Written as DNA, the CDR3 is TGTGCCACCAGTGATCACCGTTCAGGACGGAGTGGCTACACCTTC.

The chain employs TRBV15 and TRBJ2-7; D perhaps matches TRBD1 (6 bases). CDR3 length: 14 residues. V shed 3 bases and J shed 4 bases, with 13 bases lying between them. From germline, CDR1 is LNHNV and CDR2 YYDKDF (reference sequence). CDR3 residues: CATSRTGDGYEQYF. The CDR3 bases are TGTGCCACCAGCAGGACAGGCGATGGGTACGAGCAGTACTTC.

CDR3 sequence: CASSLTGGAQETQYF. The CDR3 DNA reads as TGTGCCAGCAGCCTCACAGGGGGGGCTCAAGAGACCCAGTACTTC. The chain carries TRBV6-5 and TRBJ2-5, with D perhaps matching TRBD1 (8 bases). CDR1 and CDR2 from the germline V gene are MNHEY and SVGAGI. The CDR3 runs 15 residues. Trimming removed 6 bases from V and 2 bases from J, with 16 bases in between.

The genes are TRBV7-9 and TRBJ1-2, with 8 bases lining up with TRBD1. The CDR3 extends over 12 amino acids. Looked up from germline, CDR1 is SEHNR and CDR2 is FQNEAQ (reference sequence). V lost 5 bases, J lost 7 bases, and 3 bases stayed unmatched. The DNA for the CDR3 is TGTGCCAGCAGCGAGACAGGGGTTGGCTACACCTTC. This translates into CASSETGVGYTF.

The CDR3 loop reads CASSQDRATQHF. The CDR3 nucleotides are TGTGCCAGCAGCCAGGACAGGGCAACCCAGCATTTT. This chain connects TRBV12-3 or TRBV12-4 to TRBJ1-5, with 8 bases fitting TRBD1. The CDR3 is 12 residues long. With 6 bases clipped from V and 11 bases from J, the junction kept 6 bases outside the gene matches.

The chain recombines TRBV9 with TRBJ1-2; D gene uncertain. The CDR3 is 16 residues long. Germline V gene sequence: CDR1 SGDLS, CDR2 YYNGEE. V was clipped by 0 bases and J by 3 bases, with 15 bases between them. The CDR3 sequence is CASSVDSGMGYYGYTF. For the CDR3, the DNA is TGTGCCAGCAGCGTAGATTCGGGGATGGGCTACTATGGCTACACCTTC.